Listed here is a single TCR beta chain. This entry belongs to a study of blood T cell repertoires in COVID-19. The wider study: The samples span acute and convalescent COVID-19 from the United States, Italy and Spain. T cells, B-cell-depleted T cells, or PBMCs supplied cDNA or gDNA.

Trimming shortened V by 7 bases and J by 8 bases, and 26 bases separated the two germline ends. The CDR3 length is 16 residues. CDR1 is SNHLY and CDR2 is FYNNEI in the germline V gene. Study processing details: Reference gene primer amplification in the assay estimated nucleated cell counts. Sequenced by immunoSEQ multiplex PCR; TCRdb stores in-frame clones only, minus some. For V, J and clone size, that table is used; D and trimming come from the DNA. The sample shows around 120,000 clones, 70% to 80% of them seen only once. The chain is built from TRBV2 and TRBJ1-2; D is possibly TRBD1 (5 bases). This sequence was found in a woman older than 75 with acute or convalescent COVID-19. The sequencing sample was made of peripheral blood. CDR3 loop: CASIRDGGNPIKGYTF. The DNA of the CDR3 is TGTGCCAGCATAAGGGACGGGGGTAACCCCATTAAGGGCTACACCTTC. Looking up the rest from reference TRBV2 and TRBJ1-2 gives the full variable domain: EPEVTQTPSHQVTQMGQEVILRCVPISNHLYFYWYRQILGQKVEFLVSFYNNEISEKSEIFDDQFSVERPDGSNFTLKIRSTKLEDSAMYFCASIRDGGNPIKGYTFGSGTRLTVV.